The T cell receptor (beta chain) described here comes from a study of blood T cell repertoires in COVID-19. Study at large: T cells, B-cell-depleted T cells, or PBMCs supplied cDNA or gDNA.

Under the authors' procedure: By means of reference gene primer amplification, nucleated cell counts were estimated. Sequencing was performed with immunoSEQ multiplex PCR; in TCRdb, only in-frame clones are kept and a portion is missing. The V and J calls and clone size were taken over from that table, and D and trimming were inferred from the DNA. The data show some 270,000 clones, 86% seen once. Enrolled during active infection, Seattle patients were then followed longitudinally. V lost 5 bases to trimming and J lost 5 bases; unmatched junction nucleotides: 6. The CDR3 length is 14 residues. Germline lookup yields CDR1 LNHDA and CDR2 SQIVND (reference sequence).

This clonotype was obtained from a woman of 80 years or more with COVID-19, enrolled during active disease. Sequences were obtained from peripheral blood. The chain recombines TRBV19 with TRBJ1-5, with 7 positions matching TRBD1. The chain's CDR3 is CASSLWTGDQPQHF. The CDR3 bases are TGTGCCAGTAGTCTATGGACAGGCGATCAGCCCCAGCATTTT.